The rows below give T cell receptor beta chains drawn from one sample of a study of blood T cell repertoires in COVID-19. Using immunoSEQ multiplex PCR, the repertoire was profiled, and TCRdb retains in-frame clones only, with some absent. This table holds about 410,000 clones, less than 95% found once. Sequencing input: PBMCs or T cells enriched from blood (not recorded which). Receptors were obtained from a man between 18 and 35 years old who had recovered from COVID-19. Both conserved end residues are part of each CDR3. A D gene is named only where the DNA matches it firmly. Size is stated for part of the rows, as once, few or many counts, or as a class when the clone is expanded.

d_call j_call v_call clone_size cdr3_length cdr3_aa cdr3_nt
- TRBJ2-1 TRBV3-1/TRBV3-2 - 16 CASSPLPGLWGEEQFF TGTGCCAGCAGCCCCCTTCCGGGACTGTGGGGTGAGGAGCAGTTCTTC
- TRBJ1-2 TRBV14 - 14 CASSQGGGHYGYTF TGTGCCAGCAGCCAAGGGGGGGGACACTATGGCTACACCTTC
- TRBJ1-5 TRBV30 - 15 CAWRGDISGNQPQHF TGTGCCTGGAGGGGGGACATCTCGGGCAATCAGCCCCAGCATTTT
- TRBJ1-2 TRBV7-2 - 13 CASSLYTGNGYTF TGTGCCAGCAGCTTATATACAGGAAATGGCTACACCTTC
- TRBJ1-4 TRBV2 - 12 CASSEEFGKLFF TGTGCCAGCAGTGAGGAGTTCGGAAAACTGTTTTTT
TRBD1 TRBJ1-2 TRBV7-9 - 16 CASSLVWQGANYGYTF TGTGCCAGCAGCTTAGTCTGGCAGGGGGCAAACTATGGCTACACCTTC
TRBD2 TRBJ2-3 TRBV5-1 - 16 CASSERLAAPTDTQYF TGCGCCAGCAGCGAACGACTAGCGGCGCCCACAGATACGCAGTATTTT
TRBD2 TRBJ2-5 TRBV4-1 - 14 CASSPGGSEETQYF TGCGCCAGCAGCCCTGGCGGGAGTGAGGAGACCCAGTACTTC
- TRBJ1-4 TRBV28 - 15 CASCSPGQLFEKLFF TGTGCCAGCTGCTCCCCGGGACAATTGTTTGAAAAACTGTTTTTT
- TRBJ1-5 TRBV12-5 - 19 CASGLTPPYTGSSNQPQHF TGTGCTAGTGGTTTGACCCCCCCATATACAGGGTCTAGCAATCAGCCCCAGCATTTT
- TRBJ1-6 TRBV2 - 14 CASRDDPRDSPLHF TGTGCCAGCAGGGACGATCCCAGGGATTCACCCCTCCACTTT
- TRBJ1-5 TRBV4-2 - 17 CASSQDFGTGGNQPQHF TGTGCCAGCAGCCAAGATTTCGGCACGGGAGGCAATCAGCCCCAGCATTTT
TRBD2 TRBJ2-7 TRBV27 - 18 CASRQLLRTSGTSHEQYF TGTGCCAGCAGGCAACTTCTGAGGACTAGCGGGACTTCCCACGAGCAGTACTTC
- TRBJ1-1 TRBV12-3/TRBV12-4 - 12 CASSSGITEAFF TGTGCCAGCAGCTCAGGTATCACTGAAGCTTTCTTT
TRBD1 TRBJ1-6 TRBV30 - 14 CAWRRGQGNSPLHF TGTGCCTGGAGGCGAGGACAGGGGAATTCACCCCTCCACTTT
- TRBJ2-1 TRBV5-4 - 12 CASSPGVDEQFF TGTGCCAGCAGCCCGGGGGTCGATGAGCAGTTCTTC
- TRBJ2-6 TRBV18 - 17 CASSSLGHYSGANVLTF TGTGCCAGCTCATCTTTAGGACACTACTCTGGGGCCAACGTCCTGACTTTC
- TRBJ1-2 TRBV7-5 - 15 CVRSFRHNANYGYTF TGTGTCAGAAGCTTCCGACACAACGCTAACTATGGCTACACCTTC
- TRBJ2-5 TRBV13 - 14 CASSSDAGLTAQYF TGTGCCAGCAGCTCAGACGCGGGACTCACGGCCCAGTACTTC
TRBD2 TRBJ2-5 TRBV5-1 few 16 CASSLVVAGGQETQYF TGCGCCAGCAGCTTGGTGGTAGCGGGGGGCCAAGAGACCCAGTACTTC
TRBD1 TRBJ2-3 TRBV6-5 - 14 CASSLGDSINTQYF TGTGCCAGCAGTTTAGGGGACAGCATCAATACGCAGTATTTT
- TRBJ1-4 TRBV18 - 14 CASSPGRINEKLFF TGTGCCAGCTCACCCGGCAGGATTAATGAAAAACTGTTTTTT
- TRBJ2-1 TRBV9 - 15 CASSVGAGHYNEQFF TGTGCCAGCAGCGTAGGAGCGGGACACTACAATGAGCAGTTCTTC
TRBD2 TRBJ2-1 TRBV12-5 - 15 CASSLSGGRRNEQFF TGTGCTAGTTCCCTCTCCGGCGGGAGGAGGAATGAGCAGTTCTTC
TRBD2 TRBJ2-7 TRBV19 - 18 CASSSRPGTSGRAYEQYF TGTGCCAGTAGTTCGCGCCCCGGGACTAGCGGGAGGGCCTACGAGCAGTACTTC
TRBD2 TRBJ2-1 TRBV11-2 - 15 CASSLTGGSYNEQFF TGTGCCAGCAGCCTAACGGGGGGCTCCTACAATGAGCAGTTCTTC
- TRBJ1-5 TRBV19 - 14 CASSSRPSNQPQHF TGTGCCAGTAGTTCCAGGCCCAGCAATCAGCCCCAGCATTTT